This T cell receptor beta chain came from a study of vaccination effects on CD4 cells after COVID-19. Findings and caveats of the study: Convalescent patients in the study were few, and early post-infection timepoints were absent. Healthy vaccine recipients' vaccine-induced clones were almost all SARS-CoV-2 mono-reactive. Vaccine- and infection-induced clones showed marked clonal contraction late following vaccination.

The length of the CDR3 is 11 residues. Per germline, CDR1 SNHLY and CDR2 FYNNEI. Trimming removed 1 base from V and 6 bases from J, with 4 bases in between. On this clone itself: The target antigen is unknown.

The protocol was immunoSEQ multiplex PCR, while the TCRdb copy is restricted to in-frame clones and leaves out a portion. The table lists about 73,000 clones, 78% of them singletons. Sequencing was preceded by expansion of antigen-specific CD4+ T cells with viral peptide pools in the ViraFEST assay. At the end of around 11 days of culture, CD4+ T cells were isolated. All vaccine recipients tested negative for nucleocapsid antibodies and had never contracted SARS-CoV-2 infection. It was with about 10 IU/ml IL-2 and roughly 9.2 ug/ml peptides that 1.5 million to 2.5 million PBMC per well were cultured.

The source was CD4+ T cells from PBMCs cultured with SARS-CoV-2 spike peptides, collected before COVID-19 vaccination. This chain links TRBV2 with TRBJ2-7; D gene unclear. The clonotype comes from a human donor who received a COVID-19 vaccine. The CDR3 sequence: CASSEEGEQYV. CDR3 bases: TGTGCCAGCAGTGAAGAGGGCGAGCAGTACGTC.